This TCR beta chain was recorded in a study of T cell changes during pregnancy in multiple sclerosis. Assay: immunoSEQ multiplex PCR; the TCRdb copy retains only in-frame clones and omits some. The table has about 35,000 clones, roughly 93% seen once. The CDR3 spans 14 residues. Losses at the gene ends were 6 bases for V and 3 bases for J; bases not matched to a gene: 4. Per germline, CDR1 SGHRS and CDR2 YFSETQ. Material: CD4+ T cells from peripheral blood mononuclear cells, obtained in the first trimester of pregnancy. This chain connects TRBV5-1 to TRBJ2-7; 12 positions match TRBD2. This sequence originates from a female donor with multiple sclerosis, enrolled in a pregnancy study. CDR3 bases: TGCGCCAGCACCCCGACTAGCGGGAGCTACGAGCAGTACTTC. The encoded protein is CASTPTSGSYEQYF.